These T cell receptor beta chains were read from a single sample in a study of HIV-infected children after antiretroviral therapy interruption. TCRdb called the 3' RACE reads again in MiXCR, with one record for every CDR3 protein. The table includes 30,000 to 40,000 distinct CDR3 sequences, 5% to 8% detected once. This sample comprised CD45RA+ CD4+ T cells from PBMCs, pooled from several time points, obtained from a donor given antiretroviral therapy, either interrupted or continuous. The receptors originated from a pool of human donors with HIV. Both conserved end residues are part of each CDR3. A D gene is named only where the DNA matches it firmly. Clone size appears in some rows only: once, few, many, or a class for an expanded clone.

J gene: TRBJ2-1; D gene: TRBD2; clone size: few; V gene: TRBV24-1; CDR3 protein: CATSPRGIAGGNYNEQFF; CDR3 DNA: TGTGCCACCAGTCCCCGGGGGATCGCGGGGGGTAACTACAATGAGCAGTTCTTC
J gene: TRBJ2-3; D gene: NA; clone size: NA; V gene: TRBV10-3; CDR3 protein: CAISQVGRGSTDTQYF; CDR3 DNA: TGTGCCATCAGCCAGGTCGGAAGGGGAAGCACAGATACGCAGTATTTT
J gene: TRBJ1-3; D gene: NA; clone size: many; V gene: TRBV30; CDR3 protein: CAWRQMEGNTIYF; CDR3 DNA: TGTGCCTGGAGGCAGATGGAAGGAAACACCATATATTTT
J gene: TRBJ1-1; D gene: NA; clone size: many; V gene: TRBV7-9; CDR3 protein: CASSLGQGSRYTEAFF; CDR3 DNA: TGTGCCAGCAGCTTAGGGCAGGGGTCTCGTTACACTGAAGCTTTCTTT
J gene: TRBJ2-1; D gene: TRBD2; clone size: many; V gene: TRBV12-3/TRBV12-4; CDR3 protein: CASSPTRLAGYNEQFF; CDR3 DNA: TGTGCCAGCAGTCCGACCCGACTAGCGGGGTACAATGAGCAGTTCTTC
J gene: TRBJ2-7; D gene: NA; clone size: NA; V gene: TRBV6-2/TRBV6-3; CDR3 protein: CASSFYGYEQYF; CDR3 DNA: TGTGCCAGCAGCTTCTACGGCTACGAGCAGTACTTC
J gene: TRBJ2-5; D gene: NA; clone size: few; V gene: TRBV29-1; CDR3 protein: CSVERGRETQYF; CDR3 DNA: TGCAGCGTTGAAAGGGGTCGAGAGACCCAGTACTTC
J gene: TRBJ2-7; D gene: TRBD2; clone size: NA; V gene: TRBV29-1; CDR3 protein: CSAKGLSSYEQYF; CDR3 DNA: TGCAGCGCGAAGGGACTATCCTCCTACGAGCAGTACTTC
J gene: TRBJ1-2; D gene: NA; clone size: many; V gene: TRBV12-3/TRBV12-4; CDR3 protein: CASSLEDRGLGYTF; CDR3 DNA: TGTGCCAGCAGTTTAGAGGACAGAGGGCTTGGCTACACCTTC
J gene: TRBJ2-3; D gene: TRBD1; clone size: NA; V gene: TRBV6-2/TRBV6-3; CDR3 protein: CASSYSPSSGDRVPDTQYF; CDR3 DNA: TGTGCCAGCAGTTACAGCCCGTCGAGTGGGGACAGGGTCCCAGATACGCAGTATTTT
J gene: TRBJ2-7; D gene: TRBD2; clone size: few; V gene: TRBV4-3; CDR3 protein: CASSHDSGGPYEQYF; CDR3 DNA: TGCGCCAGCAGCCATGACAGCGGGGGGCCCTACGAGCAGTACTTC
J gene: TRBJ2-7; D gene: TRBD2; clone size: NA; V gene: TRBV10-3; CDR3 protein: CASGDGTGDYEQYF; CDR3 DNA: TGTGCCAGCGGTGACGGGACTGGGGACTATGAACAGTACTTC
J gene: TRBJ2-7; D gene: TRBD2; clone size: few; V gene: TRBV10-3; CDR3 protein: CAIRDIGGKRAYEQYF; CDR3 DNA: TGTGCCATCAGAGACATCGGGGGGAAGAGAGCCTACGAGCAGTACTTC
J gene: TRBJ2-7; D gene: NA; clone size: many; V gene: TRBV30; CDR3 protein: CAWSLGTGDSYEQYF; CDR3 DNA: TGTGCCTGGAGTCTTGGGACTGGGGACTCCTATGAACAGTACTTC
J gene: TRBJ2-1; D gene: NA; clone size: many; V gene: TRBV3-1; CDR3 protein: CASSQDSGGPYNEQFF; CDR3 DNA: TGTGCCAGCAGCCAAGATTCCGGGGGCCCGTACAATGAGCAGTTCTTC
J gene: TRBJ2-1; D gene: TRBD2; clone size: many; V gene: TRBV11-3; CDR3 protein: CASSLGLAGVSGQFF; CDR3 DNA: TGTGCCAGCAGCTTAGGACTAGCGGGAGTCTCCGGGCAGTTCTTC
J gene: TRBJ2-7; D gene: NA; clone size: many; V gene: TRBV3-1; CDR3 protein: CASSRQGIEQYF; CDR3 DNA: TGTGCCAGCTCCCGGCAGGGCATCGAGCAGTACTTC
J gene: TRBJ1-5; D gene: NA; clone size: many; V gene: TRBV20-1; CDR3 protein: CSARATNSNQPQHF; CDR3 DNA: TGCAGTGCTAGGGCCACAAATAGCAATCAGCCCCAGCATTTT
J gene: TRBJ1-3; D gene: NA; clone size: medium-sized; V gene: TRBV4-2; CDR3 protein: CASSQEARNSGNTLYF; CDR3 DNA: TGTGCCAGCAGCCAAGAAGCCAGAAATTCTGGAAATACGCTCTATTTT
J gene: TRBJ1-1; D gene: TRBD1; clone size: many; V gene: TRBV28; CDR3 protein: CASSPYRGMNTEAFF; CDR3 DNA: TGTGCCAGCAGTCCCTACAGGGGCATGAACACTGAAGCTTTCTTT
J gene: TRBJ2-7; D gene: TRBD1; clone size: many; V gene: TRBV2; CDR3 protein: CASSEGHRGIHEQYF; CDR3 DNA: TGCGCCAGCAGTGAAGGGCACAGGGGCATCCACGAGCAGTACTTC
J gene: TRBJ1-5; D gene: NA; clone size: few; V gene: TRBV24-1; CDR3 protein: CATSDGGQPQHF; CDR3 DNA: TGTGCCACCAGTGATGGGGGTCAGCCCCAGCATTTT
J gene: TRBJ2-7; D gene: NA; clone size: many; V gene: TRBV14; CDR3 protein: CASSHSPGQQYF; CDR3 DNA: TGTGCCAGCAGTCACTCACCCGGCCAGCAGTACTTC
J gene: TRBJ1-3; D gene: TRBD1; clone size: many; V gene: TRBV3-1; CDR3 protein: CASSRRDRVYGNTIYF; CDR3 DNA: TGTGCCAGCAGCCGACGGGACAGGGTATACGGAAACACCATATATTTT
J gene: TRBJ2-3; D gene: TRBD2; clone size: many; V gene: TRBV11-2; CDR3 protein: CASSFRAGEGTDTQYF; CDR3 DNA: TGTGCCAGCAGCTTCCGGGCGGGAGAAGGAACAGATACGCAGTATTTT
J gene: TRBJ1-4; D gene: TRBD1; clone size: NA; V gene: TRBV4-1; CDR3 protein: CASSPGQGASAYEKLFF; CDR3 DNA: TGCGCCAGCAGCCCAGGACAGGGGGCATCCGCGTATGAAAAACTGTTTTTT
J gene: TRBJ1-5; D gene: NA; clone size: many; V gene: TRBV11-2; CDR3 protein: CASSLAGTTQPQHF; CDR3 DNA: TGTGCCAGCAGCTTAGCGGGGACTACTCAGCCCCAGCATTTT
J gene: TRBJ2-3; D gene: NA; clone size: many; V gene: TRBV6-6; CDR3 protein: CASKIELDTQYF; CDR3 DNA: TGTGCCAGCAAGATCGAATTGGATACGCAGTATTTT
J gene: TRBJ1-2; D gene: NA; clone size: few; V gene: TRBV24-1; CDR3 protein: CATSEGYGYTF; CDR3 DNA: TGTGCCACCAGTGAGGGCTATGGCTACACCTTC
J gene: TRBJ1-5; D gene: NA; clone size: NA; V gene: TRBV19; CDR3 protein: CASQQTSTGGKVQPQHF; CDR3 DNA: TGTGCCAGTCAACAAACCTCGACAGGAGGGAAGGTTCAGCCCCAGCATTTT
J gene: TRBJ1-5; D gene: NA; clone size: many; V gene: TRBV12-3/TRBV12-4; CDR3 protein: CASSFGYSNQPQHF; CDR3 DNA: TGTGCCAGCAGTTTCGGTTATAGCAATCAGCCCCAGCATTTT
J gene: TRBJ1-4; D gene: TRBD1; clone size: NA; V gene: TRBV7-6; CDR3 protein: CASSLARGQNEKLFF; CDR3 DNA: TGTGCCAGCAGCTTAGCGCGGGGACAGAATGAAAAACTGTTTTTT
J gene: TRBJ2-5; D gene: NA; clone size: NA; V gene: TRBV30; CDR3 protein: CAWSGLGFQDTQYF; CDR3 DNA: TGTGCCTGGAGTGGACTGGGGTTCCAAGACACCCAGTACTTT
J gene: TRBJ2-7; D gene: NA; clone size: NA; V gene: TRBV25-1; CDR3 protein: CASSDRSRGTYEQYF; CDR3 DNA: TGTGCCAGCAGTGATCGTTCCAGGGGCACCTACGAGCAGTACTTC
J gene: TRBJ2-5; D gene: NA; clone size: many; V gene: TRBV2; CDR3 protein: CASSETGGPNQDTQYF; CDR3 DNA: TGTGCCAGCAGCGAGACTGGGGGGCCTAACCAAGACACCCAGTACTTT
J gene: TRBJ2-3; D gene: TRBD1; clone size: many; V gene: TRBV28; CDR3 protein: CASSLSGDSAETLYF; CDR3 DNA: TGTGCTAGCAGTTTATCCGGGGACAGTGCAGAAACGCTGTATTTT
J gene: TRBJ2-6; D gene: TRBD1; clone size: many; V gene: TRBV15; CDR3 protein: CATSRTGGAGANVLTF; CDR3 DNA: TGTGCCACCAGCAGGACAGGGGGGGCTGGGGCCAACGTCCTGACTTTC
J gene: TRBJ2-7; D gene: TRBD2; clone size: many; V gene: TRBV6-2/TRBV6-3; CDR3 protein: CASSYRSGPYEQYF; CDR3 DNA: TGTGCCAGCAGTTACCGTAGCGGGCCATACGAGCAGTACTTC
J gene: TRBJ2-3; D gene: NA; clone size: many; V gene: TRBV3-1; CDR3 protein: CASSQTDTQYF; CDR3 DNA: TGTGCCAGCAGCCAGACAGATACGCAGTATTTT
J gene: TRBJ2-7; D gene: TRBD2; clone size: many; V gene: TRBV7-2; CDR3 protein: CASSFRGGWYEQYF; CDR3 DNA: TGTGCCAGCAGCTTTCGCGGGGGGTGGTACGAGCAGTACTTC
J gene: TRBJ2-1; D gene: TRBD2; clone size: many; V gene: TRBV6-6; CDR3 protein: CASRPGTSGYNEQFF; CDR3 DNA: TGTGCCAGCAGACCCGGGACTAGCGGCTACAATGAGCAGTTCTTC
J gene: TRBJ2-3; D gene: TRBD1; clone size: NA; V gene: TRBV28; CDR3 protein: CASSLAGTGKADTQYF; CDR3 DNA: TGTGCCAGCAGTTTGGCCGGGACAGGGAAGGCAGATACGCAGTATTTT
J gene: TRBJ2-7; D gene: TRBD2; clone size: few; V gene: TRBV28; CDR3 protein: CASEVAGAPPYEQYF; CDR3 DNA: TGTGCCAGCGAGGTAGCGGGAGCGCCCCCATACGAGCAGTACTTC
J gene: TRBJ2-1; D gene: TRBD2; clone size: many; V gene: TRBV4-1; CDR3 protein: CASSQAGGSSYNEQFF; CDR3 DNA: TGCGCCAGCAGCCAAGCTGGCGGGAGCTCCTACAATGAGCAGTTCTTC
J gene: TRBJ2-3; D gene: TRBD2; clone size: many; V gene: TRBV7-2; CDR3 protein: CASSLIFSRPGTSSDTQYF; CDR3 DNA: TGTGCCAGCAGCTTAATATTTAGTCGGCCCGGGACTAGTTCAGATACGCAGTATTTT
J gene: TRBJ1-1; D gene: NA; clone size: many; V gene: TRBV6-5; CDR3 protein: CASNDRSVTEAFF; CDR3 DNA: TGTGCCAGCAACGACAGGTCCGTCACTGAAGCTTTCTTT
J gene: TRBJ2-5; D gene: TRBD1; clone size: many; V gene: TRBV20-1; CDR3 protein: CSAKIWDSQETQYF; CDR3 DNA: TGCAGTGCCAAAATTTGGGACAGTCAAGAGACCCAGTACTTC
J gene: TRBJ2-3; D gene: TRBD2; clone size: NA; V gene: TRBV12-3/TRBV12-4; CDR3 protein: CASSPYSGGSTDTQYF; CDR3 DNA: TGTGCCAGCAGTCCGTATAGCGGGGGGAGCACAGATACGCAGTATTTT
J gene: TRBJ2-7; D gene: NA; clone size: many; V gene: TRBV20-1; CDR3 protein: CSARADLDYEQYF; CDR3 DNA: TGCAGTGCTAGAGCGGACCTAGACTACGAGCAGTACTTC
J gene: TRBJ2-7; D gene: TRBD1; clone size: few; V gene: TRBV19; CDR3 protein: CASREGAAGGNEQYF; CDR3 DNA: TGTGCCAGTCGAGAGGGGGCAGCAGGGGGCAACGAGCAGTACTTC
J gene: TRBJ2-3; D gene: TRBD2; clone size: many; V gene: TRBV11-2; CDR3 protein: CASSLVTYLGTSGTSTDTQYF; CDR3 DNA: TGTGCCAGCAGCTTAGTAACTTATCTTGGGACTAGCGGGACTAGCACAGATACGCAGTATTTT
J gene: TRBJ2-3; D gene: TRBD2; clone size: many; V gene: TRBV18; CDR3 protein: CASSPGLATDTQYF; CDR3 DNA: TGTGCCAGCTCACCCGGACTAGCCACAGATACGCAGTATTTT
J gene: TRBJ2-6; D gene: TRBD2; clone size: NA; V gene: TRBV7-2; CDR3 protein: CASSLARGGGANVLTF; CDR3 DNA: TGTGCCAGCAGCTTAGCCCGGGGGGGTGGGGCCAACGTCCTGACTTTC
J gene: TRBJ1-6; D gene: NA; clone size: many; V gene: TRBV6-4; CDR3 protein: CASSDTGYNSPLYF; CDR3 DNA: TGTGCCAGCAGTGACACAGGGTATAATTCGCCCCTCTACTTT